The 8 T cell receptor beta chains in this list originate from one sample, sequenced in a study of immune evolution from preneoplasia to lung adenocarcinoma. Using immunoSEQ multiplex PCR, the repertoire was profiled, and TCRdb retains in-frame clones only, with some absent. Among about 8,200 clones listed, 80% were seen once. Input material: FFPE adjacent normal lung tissue. The origin of the receptors is a person aged 70 to 85 with lung adenocarcinoma.

This chain uses TRBV11-3 with TRBJ2-3, with D uncertain. V was shortened by 2 bases and J by 7 bases, with 10 bases between the two germline ends. This CDR3 has 13 residues. Germline CDR1 and CDR2: SGHNT and YENEEA. The CDR3 reads CASSLSPPNTQYF. In DNA, the CDR3 is TGTGCCAGCAGCTTATCCCCTCCAAATACGCAGTATTTT.

The V call is TRBV7-9, the J call TRBJ2-7; 9 bases match TRBD1. The CDR3 is made up of 14 amino acids. The germline V gene has CDR1 SEHNR and CDR2 FQNEAQ (reference sequence). V lost 5 bases and J lost 7; bases outside the gene matches: 9. The CDR3 loop is CASSAGQGLSEQYF. The CDR3 DNA is TGTGCCAGCAGCGCGGGACAGGGACTAAGTGAGCAGTACTTC.

The gene calls are TRBV2 and TRBJ1-2, with TRBD1 matching 10 bases. The CDR3 is 15 amino acids. V dropped 5 bases and J dropped 3; count of bases not matched to a gene: 6. Germline CDR1 is SNHLY and CDR2 is FYNNEI. CDR3 residues: CASSFRQGADYGYTF. The CDR3 DNA is TGTGCCAGCAGTTTTAGACAGGGGGCGGACTATGGCTACACCTTC.

The J gene is TRBJ1-1, the V gene TRBV28; the match to TRBD1 covers 7 bases. Germline CDR1 is MDHEN and CDR2 is SYDVKM. CDR3 size: 15 residues. The J segment lost 1 base and the V segment lost 10 bases, leaving 12 bases of the junction unmatched. The CDR3 loop reads CATDGDRNTNTEAFF. The CDR3 DNA sequence: TGTGCCACCGACGGGGACAGAAATACGAACACTGAAGCTTTCTTT.

This clone has only one observation. This sequence joins TRBV2 and TRBJ1-6; weak D call: TRBD1 (5 bases). Deletions cut 6 bases from V and 9 bases from J, with 15 bases between. The CDR3 has 14 amino acids. CDR1 is SNHLY, CDR2 FYNNEI, per germline. CDR3 region: CASSSTVPLSPLHF. CDR3 sequence (DNA): TGTGCCAGCAGCTCGACAGTACCCCTTTCACCCCTCCACTTT.

This clone was seen more than once but under ten times. The rearrangement joins TRBV6-5 to TRBJ1-6, with 10 bases identical to TRBD1. Germline CDR1 is MNHEY and CDR2 is SVGAGI. The CDR3 contains 15 residues. V lost 4 bases, J lost 10 bases, and 7 bases stayed unmatched. The CDR3 sequence: CASSSGGTGESPLHF. DNA for the CDR3: TGTGCCAGCAGTTCCGGGGGGACAGGGGAATCACCCCTCCACTTT.

The table lists this clone with a count of one. V gene TRBV18 combines with J gene TRBJ2-1; 8 nucleotides line up with TRBD1. This CDR3 is built from 16 residues. Germline CDR1 and CDR2: KGHSH and LQKENI. V gave up 0 bases and J gave up 5 bases; unmatched junction bases: 6. CDR3 protein: CASSPPPDRVDNEQFF. The CDR3 DNA is TGTGCCAGCTCACCACCGCCGGACAGGGTCGACAATGAGCAGTTCTTC.

CDR3 sequence reads: CASSPTPNTEAFF. DNA for the CDR3: TGCGCCAGCAGTCCCACACCGAACACTGAAGCTTTCTTT. The J gene is TRBJ1-1, the V gene TRBV4-1; no reliable D call. Germline V gene lookup returns CDR1 MGHRA and CDR2 YSYEKL. The CDR3 has 13 amino acids. Trimming removed 6 bases at V and 1 base at J, with 9 bases between.